These 9 T cell receptor beta chains were all obtained from the same sample, sequenced in a study of preoperative IRX-2 immunotherapy in early breast cancer. Sequenced by immunoSEQ multiplex PCR; TCRdb stores in-frame clones only, minus some. The sample has some 32,000 clones; over 80% are singletons. The sample's treatment: preoperative locoregional IRX-2 cytokine immunotherapy. The sequences come from lymph node tissue, collected from a patient treated with IRX-2 immunotherapy. The receptors were gathered from a human donor with breast cancer.

The chain combines TRBV9 with TRBJ2-1; D tentatively fits TRBD1 or TRBD2 (5 bases each). Trimming left V 7 bases short and J 3 bases short, with 14 bases between. Germline V CDR1 and CDR2: SGDLS, YYNGEE. The CDR3 is made up of 14 amino acids. In DNA, the CDR3 is TGTGCCAGCCATCGGGACGGGATCTACAATGAGCAGTTCTTC. Translating gives CASHRDGIYNEQFF.

This chain connects TRBV6-8 to TRBJ2-7; maybe TRBD1 (6 bases). Germline CDR1 MNHGY, CDR2 SAAAGT. Trimming took 5 bases from V and 1 from J, leaving 9 bases between them. The CDR3 is made up of 13 amino acids. The CDR3 coding sequence is TGTGCCAGCAGTCAGGACAGATCCTACGAGCAGTACTTC. Translation gives CASSQDRSYEQYF.

The chain joins TRBV7-1 to TRBJ1-3; no clear D gene. TRBV7-1 is treated as an ORF (open reading frame) with a function not yet certain. This CDR3 contains 14 residues. Trimming removed 5 bases at V and 8 bases at J, with 16 bases between. The chain's CDR3 is CASSQTRLRDTIYF. The CDR3 region has the DNA TGTGCCAGCAGCCAAACCCGGCTACGTGACACCATATATTTT.

This clone was observed once. V usage is TRBV28 and J usage is TRBJ2-7; either TRBD1 or TRBD2 may fit D (5 bases each). CDR3 size: 14 residues. Trimming left V 8 bases short and J 5 bases short, with 19 bases between. Germline V gene lookup returns CDR1 MDHEN and CDR2 SYDVKM. The CDR3 DNA reads as TGTGCCAGCCATAAGGTGGGGGAAAGGGACGAGCAGTACTTC. Translation: CASHKVGERDEQYF.

This CDR3 reads CASSSPRTGNEKLFF. CDR3 nucleotides: TGTGCCAGCAGCTCCCCTCGGACGGGTAATGAAAAACTGTTTTTT. This rearrangement joins TRBV14 to TRBJ1-4; D remains ambiguous. The germline V and J ends were trimmed by 5 bases and 4 bases, with 14 bases remaining between them. Germline CDR1 is SGHDN and CDR2 is FVKESK. This CDR3 comprises 15 residues.

This sequence joins TRBV7-8 and TRBJ1-5; D unresolved. CDR1 and CDR2 from the germline V gene are SGHVS and FQNEAQ. Deletions cut 2 bases from V and 1 base from J, with 12 bases between. The CDR3 extends over 16 amino acids. In DNA, the CDR3 is TGTGCCAGCAGCTTAAGGTCAGTTGGAAGCAATCAGCCCCAGCATTTT. Protein: CASSLRSVGSNQPQHF.

V usage is TRBV5-1 and J usage is TRBJ1-2; possible D gene TRBD1, 6 bases. Germline loops: CDR1 SGHRS, CDR2 YFSETQ. V was clipped by 4 bases and J by 3 bases, with 16 bases between them. The CDR3 sequence is 15 residues long. In DNA, the CDR3 is TGCGCCAGCAGCCGGACAGTGCCCGATCACTATGGCTACACCTTC. Residues: CASSRTVPDHYGYTF.

V usage is TRBV11-3 and J usage is TRBJ1-3; possible D gene TRBD1, 5 bases. Trimming stripped 3 bases from V and 4 bases from J, with 13 bases between. This CDR3 has 15 amino acids. Germline CDR1 reads SGHNT; CDR2 reads YENEEA. The CDR3: CASSFSGIRGNTIYF. In DNA form, the CDR3 reads TGTGCCAGCAGCTTTTCAGGGATAAGAGGAAACACCATATATTTT.

The genes are TRBV15 and TRBJ2-5; the D gene is possibly TRBD1 (5 bases). The CDR3 is made up of 15 amino acids. Trimming left V 0 bases short and J 0 bases short, with 8 bases between. CDR1 LNHNV and CDR2 YYDKDF come from the germline V gene (reference sequence). The CDR3 loop reads CATSRDWGNQETQYF. CDR3 nucleotide sequence: TGTGCCACCAGCAGAGATTGGGGCAACCAAGAGACCCAGTACTTC.